This TCR beta chain originates from a study of blood T cell repertoires in COVID-19. Study-level background: Samples came from the United States, Italy and Spain, spanning acute and convalescent COVID-19.

TCRdb keeps only in-frame clones here, not all; method: immunoSEQ multiplex PCR. The sample carries about 73,000 clones, approximately 88% recorded once. CDR1 LGHNA and CDR2 YNFKEQ come from the germline V gene. The CDR3 consists of 16 residues. V was clipped by 4 bases and J by 1 base, with 16 bases between them. The clonotype originates from a man older than 75 with active or convalescent COVID-19. The sample consisted of peripheral blood. V is TRBV4-2 and J is TRBJ1-1; D is possibly TRBD1 (5 bases). CDR3 sequence: CASSRGTQAPNTEAFF. Written as DNA, the CDR3 is TGTGCCAGCAGCCGCGGGACGCAAGCACCGAACACTGAAGCTTTCTTT.